The present T cell receptor beta chain was sequenced within a study of graft-versus-host responses after intestinal transplantation. Looking at the study overall: Recipients underwent multivisceral, liver-intestinal, or isolated intestinal transplants. Every transplant recipient was induced with anti-thymocyte globulin, then maintained on tacrolimus and steroids for two to three years.

Sequenced by immunoSEQ multiplex PCR; TCRdb stores in-frame clones only, minus some. The sample includes approximately 37,000 clones, roughly 91% seen only once; the top ten take approximately 7.1%. The count of this clone is one. As yet, its antigen is unknown. V gave up 5 bases and J gave up 4 bases, with 12 bases separating them. The length of the CDR3 is 13 residues. Germline CDR1 reads SGHVS; CDR2 reads FNYEAQ. Findings and caveats of the study: Declines in HvG clones occurring early post-transplant were associated with peak circulating GvH clone levels. GvH clones appeared in recipient marrow, some first in ileum or blood.

This TCR came from a human patient who received an intestinal transplant, so some T cells may come from the graft donor. The chain links TRBV7-6 to TRBJ2-7; the D gene is possibly TRBD1 (6 bases). The starting material was PBMCs, obtained 267 days after transplant. The CDR3 bases are TGTGCCAGCAGCCCAGAGGACAGTTACGAGCAGTACTTC. Translating it yields CASSPEDSYEQYF. The full variable domain, in which reference TRBV7-6 and TRBJ2-7 provide the parts outside the CDR3, is GAGVSQSPRYKVTKRGQDVALRCDPISGHVSLYWYRQALGQGPEFLTYFNYEAQQDKSGLPNDRFSAERPEGSISTLTIQRTEQRDSAMYRCASSPEDSYEQYFGPGTRLTVT.